A selection of T cell receptor beta chains follows, all from one sample in a study of graft-versus-host responses after intestinal transplantation. These TCRs' antigens remain unknown. This table comes from immunoSEQ multiplex PCR, and its TCRdb copy is limited to in-frame clones, with some not included. Among tens of thousands of clones listed, just under 95% were seen once. The material was unstimulated CD8+ T cells sorted from spleen or lymph node cells, obtained before intestinal transplant. All receptors derive from a human donor who received an intestinal transplant. Both conserved end residues are trimmed from each CDR3. A D gene is named only where the DNA matches it firmly. Clone size is shown for a subset of rows, as once, few, many or a class of expanded clone.

D	J	size	V	CDR3
TRBD1	TRBJ1-5	.	TRBV6-1	ASSGGQGSYQPQH
.	TRBJ2-5	few	TRBV6-1	ASSEAGGNQETQY
TRBD2	TRBJ2-2	.	TRBV7-9	ASRFDGGGTGELF
TRBD2	TRBJ2-7	.	TRBV11-2	ASSLDLMGEGRQY
.	TRBJ2-6	.	TRBV7-3	ASSLWSGLGANVLT
TRBD2	TRBJ2-1	.	TRBV6-6	ATGTSSYNEQF
.	TRBJ1-2	.	TRBV7-8	ASSLDWVADLNGYT
TRBD1	TRBJ1-6	.	TRBV7-8	ASSLGKDRDGLSLH
.	TRBJ1-5	.	TRBV4-1	ASSQAGNSNQPQH
TRBD2	TRBJ2-1	once	TRBV27	ASSFGTSGSTRSYNEQF
.	TRBJ1-2	.	TRBV19	ASSISWFQGYT
.	TRBJ2-2	.	TRBV19	ASPTGTGELF
.	TRBJ2-2	.	TRBV4-1	ASSQEGQNTGELF
TRBD2	TRBJ2-7	.	TRBV14	ASSQDGTSHYEQY
TRBD2	TRBJ2-7	.	TRBV7-8	ASSTGTSAPYEQY
TRBD1	TRBJ2-7	.	TRBV6-5	ASGTVEQY
TRBD1	TRBJ1-2	.	TRBV13	ASSATGSRGYT
TRBD1	TRBJ2-5	.	TRBV9	ASSPRQGRQETQY
TRBD2	TRBJ2-3	.	TRBV9	ASSPEGLLAGPTDTQY
.	TRBJ1-1	.	TRBV6-5	ASSYVWGGTNTEAF
.	TRBJ1-1	.	TRBV11-2	ASSTLFDAAGNTEAF
.	TRBJ2-3	.	TRBV13	ASSHSGLSTDTQY
TRBD2	TRBJ2-5	.	TRBV5-1	ASSPRLADSETQY
.	TRBJ2-1	.	TRBV7-6	ASSLVIGRSDNEQF
.	TRBJ2-3	.	TRBV20-1	SGGAADTQY
.	TRBJ1-5	.	TRBV5-5	ASSLGLQPQH
.	TRBJ2-1	.	TRBV9	ASSVALEFNEQF
.	TRBJ1-1	.	TRBV16	ASSQWKGLNTEAF
.	TRBJ2-5	.	TRBV15	ATSRVTVQETQY
TRBD1	TRBJ1-6	.	TRBV9	ASSPDRGETLH
.	TRBJ1-2	.	TRBV12-5	ASGPQTQGNYGYT
.	TRBJ2-7	once	TRBV7-2	ASSPGYEQY
.	TRBJ2-7	.	TRBV4-3	ASSQGRGAYEQY
.	TRBJ1-1	.	TRBV19	ASLQGTTEAF
.	TRBJ1-2	.	TRBV19	ASSLNRDPNYGYT
TRBD1	TRBJ2-5	.	TRBV2	ASNGLGTGEGETQY